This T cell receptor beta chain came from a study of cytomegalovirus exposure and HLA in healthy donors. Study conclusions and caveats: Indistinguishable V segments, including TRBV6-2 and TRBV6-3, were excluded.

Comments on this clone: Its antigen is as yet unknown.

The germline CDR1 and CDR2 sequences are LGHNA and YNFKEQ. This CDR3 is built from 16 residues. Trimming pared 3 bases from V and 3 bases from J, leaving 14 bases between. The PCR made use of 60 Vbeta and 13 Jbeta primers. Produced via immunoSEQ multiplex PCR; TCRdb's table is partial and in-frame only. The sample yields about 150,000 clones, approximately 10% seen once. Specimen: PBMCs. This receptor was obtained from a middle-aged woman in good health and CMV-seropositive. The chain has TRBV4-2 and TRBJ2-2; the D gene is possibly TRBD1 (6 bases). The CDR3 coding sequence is TGTGCCAGCAGCCAGAATGCCGGGACATACACCGGGGAGCTGTTTTTT. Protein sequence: CASSQNAGTYTGELFF.